The 18 T cell receptor beta chains given below trace back to one sample, sequenced in a study of blood T cell repertoires in COVID-19. The table came from immunoSEQ multiplex PCR; TCRdb's copy has only in-frame clones and leaves some out. This table has roughly 51,000 clones, about nine tenths appearing once. Sequencing used peripheral blood. The receptors shown here come from a man in his forties or fifties with active COVID-19.

CDR3 loop: CASRLADTDTQYF. CDR3 in DNA: TGCGCCAGCCGGCTAGCAGACACAGATACGCAGTATTTT. The chain recombines TRBV5-1 with TRBJ2-3; D might be TRBD2 (5 bases). CDR3 length: 13 amino acids. Germline values: CDR1 SGHRS, CDR2 YFSETQ. The V gene lost 7 bases and the J gene lost 2 bases, with 11 bases spanning the gap.

The V gene is TRBV3-1 (or the pseudogene TRBV3-2), the J gene TRBJ2-7; maybe TRBD2 (5 bases). This CDR3 has 15 amino acids. Per the germline V gene, CDR1 is LGHDT and CDR2 is YNNKEL (reference sequence). V dropped 0 bases and J dropped 6 bases, with 15 bases sitting between them. The CDR3: CASSQDWGDGSEQYF. In nucleotides, the CDR3 is TGTGCCAGCAGCCAAGATTGGGGAGACGGGTCCGAGCAGTACTTC.

J is TRBJ2-3 and V is TRBV3-1 (or the pseudogene TRBV3-2); 12 nucleotides line up with TRBD2. The germline V gene encodes CDR1 LGHDT and CDR2 YNNKEL (reference sequence). The CDR3 consists of 14 residues. With 11 bases clipped from V and 5 bases from J, the junction kept 8 bases outside the gene matches. This chain's CDR3 is CAARTSGVEDTQYF. CDR3 DNA: TGTGCCGCTCGGACTAGCGGGGTCGAAGATACGCAGTATTTT.

This clone has just one count. The rearrangement links TRBV5-4 to TRBJ2-7; 7 bases are a match to TRBD2. The CDR3 contains 14 residues. Germline CDR1 reads SGHNT; CDR2 reads YYREEE (reference sequence). Germline trimming cut 4 bases from V and 2 bases from J; bases unmatched to any gene: 6. The CDR3 sequence is CASSPGGSPYEQYF. CDR3 nucleotides: TGTGCCAGCAGCCCGGGCGGGAGTCCCTACGAGCAGTACTTC.

This clone appeared once. CDR3: CASSLNRGGYEQYF. The CDR3 coding sequence is TGTGCCAGCAGTCTTAACAGGGGAGGCTACGAGCAGTACTTC. The chain has TRBV2 and TRBJ2-7; perhaps TRBD1 as D (7 bases). The V and J ends lost 5 bases and 3 bases respectively, with 14 bases between them. The germline CDR1 and CDR2 sequences are SNHLY and FYNNEI. The CDR3 length is 14 residues. The variable domain in full, completed from reference TRBV2 and TRBJ2-7, reads EPEVTQTPSHQVTQMGQEVILRCVPISNHLYFYWYRQILGQKVEFLVSFYNNEISEKSEIFDDQFSVERPDGSNFTLKIRSTKLEDSAMYFCASSLNRGGYEQYFGPGTRLTVT.

The rearrangement joins TRBV30 to TRBJ1-4; D might be TRBD1 (6 bases). Germline assignment: CDR1 GTSNPN and CDR2 SVGIG (reference sequence). The ends were cut back, 1 base at V and 7 bases at J, with 10 bases in the middle. The CDR3 has 13 residues. The CDR3 is CAWSGDILEKLFF. DNA for the CDR3: TGTGCCTGGAGTGGGGACATCCTTGAAAAACTGTTTTTT.

This clone was found once. In DNA form, the CDR3 reads TGTGCCAGCAGCTTGGGGGACAGCTCAGGGGATACGCAGTATTTT. Its protein is CASSLGDSSGDTQYF. V and J are TRBV5-8 and TRBJ2-3; 7 nucleotides line up with TRBD1. CDR1 is SGHTS and CDR2 is YDEGEE in the germline V gene. The CDR3 loop spans 15 amino acids. J was trimmed by 6 bases and V by 0 bases; bases with no gene match: 7. The full variable domain, in which reference TRBV5-8 and TRBJ2-3 provide the parts outside the CDR3, is EAGVTQSPTHLIKTRGQQATLRCSPISGHTSVYWYQQALGLGLQFLLWYDEGEERNRGNFPPRFSGRQFPNYSSELNVNALELEDSALYLCASSLGDSSGDTQYFGPGTRLTVL.

This chain links TRBV7-2 with TRBJ2-3; 8 bases line up with TRBD2. In germline, CDR1 is SGHTA, CDR2 FQGNSA. There are 16 residues in the CDR3. V trimming: 6 bases; J trimming: 2 bases; junction bases outside the gene matches: 10. The CDR3, as DNA: TGTGCCAGCAGTCACCTTATCGGGGGGGCCACAGATACGCAGTATTTT. It specifies CASSHLIGGATDTQYF. Looking up the rest from reference TRBV7-2 and TRBJ2-3 gives the full variable domain: GAGVSQSPSNKVTEKGKDVELRCDPISGHTALYWYRQSLGQGLEFLIYFQGNSAPDKSGLPSDRFSAERTGGSVSTLTIQRTQQEDSAVYLCASSHLIGGATDTQYFGPGTRLTVL.

The gene calls are TRBV6-5 and TRBJ2-2, with 7 nucleotides matching TRBD2. The J segment lost 7 bases and the V segment lost 5 bases, leaving 10 bases of the junction unmatched. Germline loops: CDR1 MNHEY, CDR2 SVGAGI. The CDR3 sequence is 15 residues long. For the CDR3, the DNA is TGTGCCAGCAGTCCCAGCGGGGCTTATATCGGGGAGCTGTTTTTT. This translates into CASSPSGAYIGELFF.

The CDR3 nucleotides are TGTGCCAGCAGCGCTCGGACAGGGGGCGCGTGGAGAACTGAAGCTTTCTTT. This gives the protein CASSARTGGAWRTEAFF. V gene TRBV9 combines with J gene TRBJ1-1; 11 nucleotides align to TRBD1. V lost 3 bases and J lost 5; bases outside the gene matches: 12. The CDR3 has 17 amino acids. Germline values: CDR1 SGDLS, CDR2 YYNGEE.

This chain joins TRBV9 and TRBJ2-5; 9 nucleotides align to TRBD1. V lost 4 bases, J lost 3 bases, and 4 bases stayed unmatched. This CDR3 is 14 amino acids long. Germline V lookup: CDR1 SGDLS, CDR2 YYNGEE. The DNA of the CDR3 is TGTGCCAGCAGCCCGGGACAGGGCAAAGAGACCCAGTACTTC. It yields the protein CASSPGQGKETQYF. The full variable domain, its missing parts supplied by reference TRBV9 and TRBJ2-5, is DSGVTQTPKHLITATGQRVTLRCSPRSGDLSVYWYQQSLDQGLQFLIQYYNGEERAKGNILERFSAQQFPDLHSELNLSSLELGDSALYFCASSPGQGKETQYFGPGTRLLVL.

J is TRBJ2-3 and V is TRBV7-7; D call uncertain. Trimming removed 3 bases at V and 0 bases at J, with 10 bases between. CDR1 and CDR2 (germline): SSHAT, FNYEAQ (reference sequence). This CDR3 comprises 15 residues. CDR3 sequence (DNA): TGTGCCAGCAGCTTTAGTGGTGGTAGCACAGATACGCAGTATTTT. Its protein is CASSFSGGSTDTQYF.

The gene calls are TRBV12-5 and TRBJ2-7, with a weak D call TRBD1 (6 bases). V was cut by 2 bases and J by 4 bases, with 15 bases left in between. The CDR3 runs 15 residues. The V gene's germline CDR1 is LGHNT and CDR2 FRNRAP. This CDR3 reads CASGLRRTALYEQYF. In DNA form, the CDR3 reads TGTGCTAGTGGTTTGCGCAGGACAGCCCTATACGAGCAGTACTTC.

This chain connects TRBV5-4 to TRBJ1-2; TRBD1 is a possible D gene (5 bases). The length of the CDR3 is 15 residues. V dropped 4 bases and J dropped 8 bases, with 21 bases sitting between them. Per germline, CDR1 SGHNT and CDR2 YYREEE (reference sequence). This CDR3 reads CASSPTMAGIYGYTF. The CDR3 DNA reads as TGTGCCAGCAGCCCCACCATGGCAGGGATTTACGGCTACACCTTC.

The V and J genes are TRBV11-2 and TRBJ2-1; 7 bases agree with TRBD1. The CDR3 runs to 14 residues. V shed 5 bases, J shed 6 bases, and the junction held 7 bases outside the gene matches. Germline V gives CDR1 SGHAT, CDR2 FQNNGV. The CDR3 region has the DNA TGTGCCAGCAGCATGACAGGGTGGGGCAATGAGCAGTTCTTC. Protein sequence: CASSMTGWGNEQFF.

This clone occurred a few times. The chain has TRBV7-9 and TRBJ1-1, with 7 bases lining up with TRBD1. Unmatched junction bases numbered 9, after V lost 5 bases and J lost 0 bases. Germline V lookup: CDR1 SEHNR, CDR2 FQNEAQ (reference sequence). This CDR3 is built from 16 residues. CDR3 loop: CASSDTGTDLNTEAFF. CDR3 DNA sequence: TGTGCCAGCAGCGACACCGGGACAGACCTGAACACTGAAGCTTTCTTT.

The rearrangement joins TRBV7-2 to TRBJ2-1; 10 bases line up with TRBD2. The CDR3 loop spans 18 amino acids. From germline, CDR1 is SGHTA and CDR2 FQGNSA. Trimming removed 4 bases from V and 1 base from J; junction bases left unmatched: 10. The chain's CDR3 is CASSSPAGGPLSYNEQFF. Here the CDR3 DNA reads TGTGCCAGCAGCTCCCCAGCGGGAGGGCCGCTATCCTACAATGAGCAGTTCTTC. The full variable domain, with the rest looked up from reference TRBV7-2 and TRBJ2-1, is GAGVSQSPSNKVTEKGKDVELRCDPISGHTALYWYRQSLGQGLEFLIYFQGNSAPDKSGLPSDRFSAERTGGSVSTLTIQRTQQEDSAVYLCASSSPAGGPLSYNEQFFGPGTRLTVL.

This chain uses TRBV5-1 with TRBJ2-7, with 9 bases fitting TRBD1. Germline V CDR1 and CDR2: SGHRS, YFSETQ. The CDR3 contains 14 residues. Trimming took 4 bases from V and 5 from J; bases not matched to a gene: 7. CDR3 amino acids: CASSRDRAPNEQYF. The CDR3 DNA reads as TGCGCCAGCAGCAGGGACAGGGCCCCAAACGAGCAGTACTTC.